This record concerns one T cell receptor beta chain sequence. Its specificity is not known. Sequenced by immunoSEQ multiplex PCR; TCRdb stores in-frame clones only, minus some. Of about 95,000 clones listed, around nine tenths are singletons. This sample was taken from a study of T cell responses to AZD1222 COVID-19 vaccine. Study-level findings and limits: Of the AZD1222 recipients, only 5 to 7 were seropositive at baseline. Spike-wide coverage was observed for vaccine-associated CD4 TCRs, with dominant responses at 160-218 and 743-854. A mostly white British donor set with more females was recruited, and clonal diversity was possibly underestimated. The peak T cell response came first, and repertoires were sampled only after it.

CDR1 is SGDLS and CDR2 is YYNGEE in the germline V gene. CDR3 length: 15 residues. After removal of 3 bases from V and 6 bases from J, the junction contained 6 bases not matched to a gene. The chain employs TRBV9 and TRBJ2-2; 9 bases match TRBD1. The sequences come from peripheral blood, collected on day 0 of AZD1222 vaccination. The receptor was derived from an adult in good health. The DNA of the CDR3 is TGTGCCAGCAGCGGCTGGACAGGGGCCGCCGGGGAGCTGTTTTTT. Protein product: CASSGWTGAAGELFF.